The 27 T cell receptor beta chains reported below all come from one sample, sequenced in a study of PD-1 blockade in classical Hodgkin lymphoma. Time point of the sample: newly diagnosed, previously untreated cHL patient sample. Assay: immunoSEQ multiplex PCR; the TCRdb copy retains only in-frame clones and omits some. The sample carries roughly 68,000 clones, over 90% recorded once. Sequenced input: peripheral blood mononuclear cells (PBMCs). All receptors come from a human donor with classical Hodgkin lymphoma.

The chain recombines TRBV6-6 with TRBJ2-7; D is perhaps TRBD1 (6 bases). Germline V gene sequence: CDR1 MNHNY, CDR2 SVGAGI (reference sequence). The V and J ends lost 6 bases and 6 bases respectively, with 12 bases between them. The CDR3 sequence is 12 residues long. For the CDR3, the DNA is TGTGCCAGCAGGGTGGACAGTATCGAGCAGTACTTC. This gives the protein CASRVDSIEQYF.

The J gene is TRBJ1-4, the V gene TRBV18; weak D call: TRBD1 (5 bases). There are 15 residues in the CDR3. Germline CDR1 and CDR2: KGHSH and LQKENI. V was cut by 3 bases and J by 3 bases, with 11 bases left in between. CDR3 sequence (DNA): TGTGCCAGCTCACCCTGGGGGGTCCCTAATGAAAAACTGTTTTTT. Its translation is CASSPWGVPNEKLFF. The variable domain in full, with the rest retrieved from reference TRBV18 and TRBJ1-4, is NAGVMQNPRHLVRRRGQEARLRCSPMKGHSHVYWYRQLPEEGLKFMVYLQKENIIDESGMPKERFSAEFPKEGPSILRIQQVVRGDSAAYFCASSPWGVPNEKLFFGSGTQLSVL.

The rearrangement uses TRBV10-1 and TRBJ2-7; D may be TRBD2 (6 bases). The CDR3 consists of 14 residues. Germline V gene data show CDR1 as WNHNN and CDR2 as SYGVQD (reference sequence). Trimming shortened V by 3 bases and J by 6 bases, and 15 bases separated the two germline ends. The chain's CDR3 is CASSDPRRGGEQYF. The CDR3 nucleotides are TGCGCCAGCAGTGACCCCCGAAGGGGAGGCGAGCAGTACTTC.

DNA of the CDR3: TGTGCCAGCTCACCAATGAGCACAGATACGCAGTATTTT. Translating gives CASSPMSTDTQYF. The chain is built from TRBV18 and TRBJ2-3, with D uncertain. V lost 2 bases, J lost 0 bases, and 3 bases lay in between. The CDR3 covers 13 residues. CDR1 KGHSH and CDR2 LQKENI come from the germline V gene.

This chain uses TRBV18 with TRBJ1-1, with TRBD1 as a possible D gene (5 bases). The germline V gene encodes CDR1 KGHSH and CDR2 LQKENI. The CDR3 runs 15 residues. V was trimmed by 3 bases and J by 1 base, leaving 12 bases between them. The CDR3 DNA reads TGTGCCAGCTCACCTTCGGGGGACGCGAACACTGAAGCTTTCTTT. Amino acids: CASSPSGDANTEAFF.

The V and J genes are TRBV7-9 and TRBJ2-7; D gene unclear. CDR1 and CDR2 (germline): SEHNR, FQNEAQ (reference sequence). CDR3 length: 13 residues. Trimming stripped 4 bases from V and 3 bases from J, with 10 bases between. The CDR3 nucleotides read TGTGCCAGCAGCTCGAACGTGTTCTACGAGCAGTACTTC. Its protein product is CASSSNVFYEQYF.

Worth noting for this clone: The same CDR3 can be traced to other DNA sequences in this sample. The V call is TRBV20-1, the J call TRBJ2-2; no definite D call. The CDR3 extends over 11 amino acids. Per the germline V gene, CDR1 is DFQATT and CDR2 is SNEGSKA (reference sequence). V was trimmed by 3 bases and J by 5 bases, leaving 4 bases between them. The CDR3 DNA is TGCAGTGCTAGTGGAACCGGGGAGCTGTTTTTT. Translated, it gives CSASGTGELFF.

The chain is built from TRBV6-4 and TRBJ1-5; 8 bases match TRBD1. From germline, CDR1 is MRHNA and CDR2 SNTAGT. The CDR3 is 16 amino acids. Unmatched junction bases numbered 10, after V lost 4 bases and J lost 5 bases. The CDR3 sequence: CASSVRETGDYQPQHF. CDR3 DNA sequence: TGTGCCAGCAGTGTCCGCGAGACAGGGGATTATCAGCCCCAGCATTTT.

The chain recombines TRBV30 with TRBJ2-3; maybe TRBD1 (7 bases). CDR1 GTSNPN and CDR2 SVGIG come from the germline V gene (reference sequence). The CDR3 length is 15 residues. V lost 0 bases and J 2 bases, leaving 12 bases between the germline ends. CDR3 in amino acids: CAWSVSGGLTDTQYF. DNA of the CDR3: TGTGCCTGGAGTGTATCAGGGGGGCTCACAGATACGCAGTATTTT.

The chain combines TRBV9 with TRBJ1-5; D gene ambiguous. From germline, CDR1 is SGDLS and CDR2 YYNGEE. CDR3 length: 15 amino acids. Deletions cut 0 bases from V and 4 bases from J, with 11 bases between. CDR3 protein: CASSVEGFINQPQHF. Here the CDR3 DNA reads TGTGCCAGCAGCGTAGAGGGCTTTATAAATCAGCCCCAGCATTTT.

J is TRBJ1-1 and V is TRBV18; no reliable D call. The CDR3 contains 17 residues. Deletions cut 3 bases from V and 0 bases from J, with 17 bases between. The germline V gene encodes CDR1 KGHSH and CDR2 LQKENI. Here the CDR3 reads CASSPAQTFGMNTEAFF. The CDR3 nucleotides read TGTGCCAGCTCACCTGCACAGACTTTTGGAATGAACACTGAAGCTTTCTTT. The full variable domain, rest sourced from reference TRBV18 and TRBJ1-1, is NAGVMQNPRHLVRRRGQEARLRCSPMKGHSHVYWYRQLPEEGLKFMVYLQKENIIDESGMPKERFSAEFPKEGPSILRIQQVVRGDSAAYFCASSPAQTFGMNTEAFFGQGTRLTVV.

V usage is TRBV7-8 and J usage is TRBJ1-5; D is uncertain. Germline V gene data show CDR1 as SGHVS and CDR2 as FQNEAQ. V lost 2 bases to trimming and J lost 4 bases, with 6 bases between them. The CDR3 covers 13 residues. The CDR3: CASSLLRNQPQHF. The CDR3 DNA follows: TGTGCCAGCAGCTTATTAAGAAATCAGCCCCAGCATTTT.

This chain joins TRBV7-2 and TRBJ1-5; D is perhaps TRBD1 (5 bases). The V gene lost 3 bases and the J gene lost 9 bases, with 9 bases spanning the gap. CDR3 length: 12 residues. Per germline, CDR1 SGHTA and CDR2 FQGNSA. Written as DNA, the CDR3 is TGTGCCAGCAGCTTGTTTCAGGGGCCCCAGCATTTT. It yields the protein CASSLFQGPQHF.

The rearrangement links TRBV11-2 to TRBJ2-5; 9 bases match TRBD2. Germline V gene data show CDR1 as SGHAT and CDR2 as FQNNGV. Trimming at V came to 2 bases and at J to 2 bases, leaving 15 bases not matched to a gene. The CDR3 is 19 amino acids. Here the CDR3 DNA reads TGTGCCAGCAGCTTAAGCAGGCGGGGGGGTCTTTCATTGCAAGAGACCCAGTACTTC. It specifies CASSLSRRGGLSLQETQYF.

The chain employs TRBV2 and TRBJ1-4, with a tentative D call TRBD1 (6 bases). The CDR3 spans 14 residues. The V gene lost 6 bases and the J gene lost 7 bases, with 15 bases spanning the gap. Per germline, CDR1 SNHLY and CDR2 FYNNEI. Here the CDR3 DNA reads TGTGCCAGCAGGAATCAGGGGTTGGGTGAAAAACTGTTTTTT. This codes for CASRNQGLGEKLFF.

The genes are TRBV19 and TRBJ2-5, with 12 positions matching TRBD2. The V segment lost 1 base and the J segment 5 bases; nucleotides outside the gene matches: 8. CDR3 length: 17 residues. Germline V gene data show CDR1 as LNHDA and CDR2 as SQIVND (reference sequence). This chain's CDR3 is CASSIAASGGAWETQYF. The CDR3 DNA sequence: TGTGCCAGTAGTATAGCAGCTAGCGGGGGGGCTTGGGAGACCCAGTACTTC.

This chain uses TRBV28 with TRBJ1-1; D unclear. V lost 4 bases and J lost 6, with 12 bases in between. The CDR3 has 13 amino acids. Germline CDR1 MDHEN, CDR2 SYDVKM. In nucleotides, the CDR3 is TGTGCCAGCAGTTCCATCGACAAGGCTGAAGCTTTCTTT. Residues: CASSSIDKAEAFF.

The chain links TRBV15 to TRBJ2-6, with D hard to call. Germline CDR1 and CDR2: LNHNV and YYDKDF (reference sequence). Trimming removed 11 bases at V and 0 bases at J, with 8 bases between. This CDR3 has 13 amino acids. This CDR3 is CALKPSGANVLTF. The CDR3 DNA follows: TGTGCCCTGAAGCCCTCTGGGGCCAACGTCCTGACTTTC.

The genes are TRBV30 and TRBJ2-7, with D perhaps being TRBD1 or TRBD2 (6 bases each). The germline V gene has CDR1 GTSNPN and CDR2 SVGIG (reference sequence). The CDR3 extends over 15 amino acids. Trimming pared 1 base from V and 0 bases from J, leaving 13 bases between. As DNA, the CDR3 is TGTGCCTGGAGTGGGCGGACAGCGGGCTCCTACGAGCAGTACTTC. Translated: CAWSGRTAGSYEQYF.

V gene TRBV28 combines with J gene TRBJ1-1; D is uncertain. Trimming pared 7 bases from V and 0 bases from J, leaving 3 bases between. This CDR3 is built from 11 residues. Germline V gene lookup returns CDR1 MDHEN and CDR2 SYDVKM. CDR3 region: CASMVNTEAFF. In DNA, the CDR3 is TGTGCCAGCATGGTGAACACTGAAGCTTTCTTT.

The CDR3: CAWSVRVAGQGARETQYF. The CDR3 bases are TGTGCCTGGAGTGTAAGGGTAGCGGGACAGGGAGCTCGAGAGACCCAGTACTTC. The genes are TRBV30 and TRBJ2-5; tentatively, D is TRBD1 (9 bases). The CDR3 consists of 18 residues. The germline V gene has CDR1 GTSNPN and CDR2 SVGIG (reference sequence). Trimming removed 0 bases at V and 4 bases at J, with 24 bases between.

The V gene is TRBV20-1, the J gene TRBJ1-2; D remains unclear. The V gene's germline CDR1 is DFQATT and CDR2 SNEGSKA (reference sequence). There are 11 residues in the CDR3. Trimming left V 6 bases short and J 4 bases short, with 9 bases between. This CDR3 reads CSAFSSYGYTF. CDR3 nucleotides: TGCAGTGCCTTCTCGTCCTATGGCTACACCTTC.

The rearrangement links TRBV11-3 to TRBJ2-1, with no clear D. The CDR3 sequence is 15 residues long. Trimming left V 1 base short and J 0 bases short, with 7 bases between. Germline V gene lookup returns CDR1 SGHNT and CDR2 YENEEA. The CDR3 loop reads CASSLGLSSYNEQFF. Here the CDR3 DNA reads TGTGCCAGCAGCTTAGGACTGAGCTCCTACAATGAGCAGTTCTTC.

The genes are TRBV2 and TRBJ1-6; no reliable D call. With 7 bases removed from V and 4 bases from J, the gap between germline ends came to 20 bases. The germline V gene has CDR1 SNHLY and CDR2 FYNNEI. The CDR3 runs 17 residues. CDR3 nucleotide sequence: TGTGCCAGCACCCGGAGAAGGGTTTCATTTTATAATTCACCCCTCCACTTT. This gives the protein CASTRRRVSFYNSPLHF.

The V and J genes are TRBV7-8 and TRBJ2-1; D may be TRBD2 (5 bases). Germline loops: CDR1 SGHVS, CDR2 FQNEAQ. Trimming left V 0 bases short and J 4 bases short, with 10 bases between. This CDR3 contains 15 residues. CDR3 sequence: CASSLAGVGYNEQFF. The CDR3, as DNA: TGTGCCAGCAGCTTAGCGGGAGTGGGGTACAATGAGCAGTTCTTC.

The rearrangement links TRBV2 to TRBJ1-2; D might be TRBD1 (6 bases). Germline loops: CDR1 SNHLY, CDR2 FYNNEI. Trimming stripped 4 bases from V and 5 bases from J, with 20 bases between. This CDR3 has 16 residues. The CDR3 nucleotides are TGTGCCAGCAGTGTCAAGGACAGCATGTGGGTATATGGCTACACCTTC. As protein: CASSVKDSMWVYGYTF.

This chain links TRBV4-1 with TRBJ1-3; D unresolved. Germline V lookup: CDR1 MGHRA, CDR2 YSYEKL. Trimming pared 0 bases from V and 2 bases from J, leaving 8 bases between. The CDR3 contains 15 residues. CDR3 sequence: CASSQDLPTGNTIYF. The CDR3 DNA is TGCGCCAGCAGCCAAGATCTTCCGACTGGAAACACCATATATTTT.